This passage covers 13 T cell receptor beta chains from one sample sequenced in a study of blood T cell repertoires in COVID-19. Data came from immunoSEQ multiplex PCR; TCRdb stores just in-frame clones and leaves some out. The sample has some 100,000 clones; roughly nine tenths are singletons. The source material was peripheral blood. Receptors were obtained from a woman in her sixties or seventies with acute or convalescent COVID-19.

The rearrangement joins TRBV7-6 to TRBJ2-1; tentatively, D is TRBD2 (5 bases). CDR1 and CDR2 from the germline V gene are SGHVS and FNYEAQ. The CDR3 is made up of 15 amino acids. The ends were cut back, 4 bases at V and 5 bases at J, with 15 bases in the middle. The DNA of the CDR3 is TGTGCCAGCAGCTCGATCAGCGGTAATGACAATGAGCAGTTCTTC. This encodes CASSSISGNDNEQFF.

The chain links TRBV29-1 to TRBJ1-2, with D perhaps TRBD1 (6 bases). This CDR3 is 12 amino acids long. Germline CDR1 and CDR2: SQVTM and ANQGSEA. In DNA, the CDR3 is TGCGGATCCGGAGGGGGGGCTTCAGGCTACACCTTC. It translates to CGSGGGASGYTF.

The chain links TRBV4-2 to TRBJ2-1; maybe TRBD2 (7 bases). Germline CDR1 is LGHNA and CDR2 is YNFKEQ. The V end lost 6 bases, the J end lost 0 bases, and 18 bases lay between the germline ends. This CDR3 is 17 amino acids long. CDR3 sequence (DNA): TGTGCCAGCAGACTAACAGGGAGGGGGAACTCCTACAATGAGCAGTTCTTC. It is translated as CASRLTGRGNSYNEQFF.

This rearrangement joins TRBV28 to TRBJ2-5, with D possibly matching TRBD1 (5 bases). Germline V gene lookup returns CDR1 MDHEN and CDR2 SYDVKM. V dropped 3 bases and J dropped 5 bases, with 7 bases sitting between them. The CDR3 loop spans 12 amino acids. For the CDR3, the DNA is TGTGCCAGCAGTTTTAGACAGGAGACCCAGTACTTC. Its translation is CASSFRQETQYF.

This clone was detected a few times. CDR3 sequence (DNA): TGTGCCAGCAGCCAAGGGGGAGACAATCAGCCCCAGCATTTT. Encoded protein: CASSQGGDNQPQHF. This chain connects TRBV5-8 to TRBJ1-5, with a tentative D call TRBD1 (6 bases). Trimming removed 4 bases at V and 3 bases at J, with 11 bases between. Germline values: CDR1 SGHTS, CDR2 YDEGEE. The CDR3 length is 14 residues.

This clone has only a few counts. The rearrangement uses TRBV19 and TRBJ1-2, with TRBD1 matching over 7 bases. The CDR3 covers 14 residues. Germline V gene data show CDR1 as LNHDA and CDR2 as SQIVND (reference sequence). V lost 10 bases, J lost 0 bases, and 8 bases stayed unmatched. CDR3 coding DNA: TGTGCCATTAAGGGGGCACCTCCTAACTATGGCTACACCTTC. It translates to CAIKGAPPNYGYTF.

The CDR3 DNA sequence: TGTGCCAGCAGTCAGCTGCTAGCGGGAGGTGAGCAGTTCTTC. Translating gives CASSQLLAGGEQFF. The chain recombines TRBV3-1 (or the pseudogene TRBV3-2) with TRBJ2-1; 11 nucleotides agree with TRBD2. Germline-derived CDR1 and CDR2 are LGHDT and YNNKEL (reference sequence). The CDR3 contains 14 residues. The V segment lost 6 bases and the J segment 9 bases; nucleotides outside the gene matches: 7.

The chain uses TRBV6-5 and TRBJ2-2; D might be TRBD2 (6 bases). The CDR3 has 16 residues. Germline V gives CDR1 MNHEY, CDR2 SVGAGI. The germline V and J ends were trimmed by 4 bases and 5 bases, with 17 bases remaining between them. CDR3 DNA sequence: TGTGCCAGCAGTTCCCCTGGAGGGCGCGCGACCGGGGAGCTGTTTTTT. Translation: CASSSPGGRATGELFF.

This clone was recorded only once. CDR3 amino acids: CASLDRTGDQPQHF. The DNA of the CDR3 is TGTGCCAGCCTGGACCGGACAGGGGACCAGCCCCAGCATTTT. This chain joins TRBV6-1 and TRBJ1-5; 9 bases fit TRBD1. CDR1 is MNHNS and CDR2 is SASEGT in the germline V gene. The CDR3 has 14 amino acids. V dropped 8 bases and J dropped 7; count of bases not matched to a gene: 9.

The J gene is TRBJ2-5, the V gene TRBV3-1 (or the pseudogene TRBV3-2); 7 nucleotides agree with TRBD2. CDR3 length: 17 amino acids. With 4 bases clipped from V and 6 bases from J, the junction kept 17 bases outside the gene matches. Germline V gene lookup returns CDR1 LGHDT and CDR2 YNNKEL (reference sequence). Here the CDR3 DNA reads TGTGCCAGCAGCCCCCTAGGTTTAGCGGGCTCGGTAAAGACCCAGTACTTC. As protein: CASSPLGLAGSVKTQYF.

The genes are TRBV15 and TRBJ1-1; no clear D gene. V dropped 1 base and J dropped 0 bases, with 6 bases sitting between them. The CDR3 length is 14 residues. Germline V CDR1 and CDR2: LNHNV, YYDKDF (reference sequence). The CDR3 is CATSRVVVNTEAFF. The CDR3 nucleotides read TGTGCCACCAGCAGAGTGGTAGTGAACACTGAAGCTTTCTTT.

This sequence joins TRBV19 and TRBJ2-7; 8 bases align to TRBD2. The germline V gene encodes CDR1 LNHDA and CDR2 SQIVND (reference sequence). V lost 5 bases to trimming and J lost 6 bases; unmatched junction nucleotides: 15. This CDR3 is 16 amino acids long. CDR3 sequence (DNA): TGTGCCAGTAGTCCCCCAGGTAGCGGGAAAATTACCGAGCAGTACTTC. Amino acid sequence: CASSPPGSGKITEQYF.

The chain has TRBV7-8 and TRBJ2-5; D is undetermined. There are 12 residues in the CDR3. Looked up from germline, CDR1 is SGHVS and CDR2 is FQNEAQ. V was cut by 6 bases and J by 2 bases, with 7 bases left in between. CDR3 amino acids: CASRAEQETQYF. CDR3 coding DNA: TGTGCCAGCAGGGCAGAACAAGAGACCCAGTACTTC.